The 19 T cell receptor beta chains listed next were all sequenced from one sample in a study of blood T cell repertoires in COVID-19. Generated by immunoSEQ multiplex PCR, the TCRdb table keeps only in-frame clones and is missing some. Of about 160,000 clones in the sample, roughly four fifths were seen once. Source material: peripheral blood. Receptors originate from a human donor with acute or convalescent COVID-19. The donor label of this sample is uncertain.

Worth noting for this clone: Within the sample, other DNA sequences also encode this same CDR3. The chain uses TRBV20-1 and TRBJ1-2; 7 nucleotides line up with TRBD1. The CDR3 totals 12 residues. Per the germline V gene, CDR1 is DFQATT and CDR2 is SNEGSKA (reference sequence). The V gene end was trimmed by 3 bases and the J gene end by 3 bases; junction bases not matched to a gene: 1. The CDR3 reads CSASTGDYGYTF. The CDR3 bases are TGCAGTGCTAGTACAGGGGACTATGGCTACACCTTC.

With regard to this clone: One end of the junction is discordant with germline, which a read error may explain. The gene calls are TRBV7-7 and TRBJ2-1, with 12 bases aligning to TRBD2. CDR1 SSHAT and CDR2 FNYEAQ come from the germline V gene (reference sequence). This CDR3 spans 16 amino acids. The CDR3 sequence is CASSPRTSGAYNEQFF. Here the CDR3 DNA reads TGTGCTAGCAGTCCTCGGACTAGCGGGGCCTACAATGAGCAGTTCTTC.

In this sample, this clone turned up once. V and J are TRBV4-1 and TRBJ1-5; 7 positions agree with TRBD1. In germline, CDR1 is MGHRA, CDR2 YSYEKL. J lost 3 bases, V lost 0 bases, and 5 bases had no gene match. The CDR3 totals 16 residues. The CDR3 sequence is CASSQDATGTNQPQHF. The CDR3 DNA follows: TGCGCCAGCAGCCAAGATGCGACAGGGACCAATCAGCCCCAGCATTTT.

The chain joins TRBV4-1 to TRBJ1-2, with 7 bases identical to TRBD1. CDR3 length: 14 amino acids. With V trimmed by 4 bases and J by 3 bases, 5 bases remained unmatched. The germline gives CDR1 MGHRA, CDR2 YSYEKL. CDR3 sequence (DNA): TGCGCCAGCAGCCTGGGACAGCTGGACTATGGCTACACCTTC. It specifies CASSLGQLDYGYTF.

The V and J genes are TRBV3-1 (or the pseudogene TRBV3-2) and TRBJ2-5; 8 nucleotides match TRBD2. CDR1 LGHDT and CDR2 YNNKEL come from the germline V gene (reference sequence). The CDR3 has 14 amino acids. The J segment lost 5 bases and the V segment lost 1 base, leaving 3 bases of the junction unmatched. CDR3 residues: CASSQAGGWETQYF. Here the CDR3 DNA reads TGTGCCAGCAGCCAAGCGGGGGGGTGGGAGACCCAGTACTTC.

The V call is TRBV7-2, the J call TRBJ2-1; 8 nucleotides align to TRBD2. The J segment lost 5 bases and the V segment lost 4 bases, leaving 7 bases of the junction unmatched. The CDR3 loop spans 15 amino acids. CDR1 SGHTA and CDR2 FQGNSA come from the germline V gene. The DNA of the CDR3 is TGTGCCAGCAGCTACAGCGGGGGCCTCAACAATGAGCAGTTCTTC. This translates into CASSYSGGLNNEQFF.

The table lists this clone with a count of one. V and J are TRBV28 and TRBJ2-7, with 10 bases fitting TRBD1. Looked up from germline, CDR1 is MDHEN and CDR2 is SYDVKM. The CDR3 extends over 14 amino acids. V lost 4 bases and J lost 5; bases outside the gene matches: 5. DNA of the CDR3: TGTGCCAGCAGTTCCTCGGGACAGGGGAACGAGCAGTACTTC. Translated, it gives CASSSSGQGNEQYF. The full variable domain, in which reference TRBV28 and TRBJ2-7 provide the parts outside the CDR3, is DVKVTQSSRYLVKRTGEKVFLECVQDMDHENMFWYRQDPGLGLRLIYFSYDVKMKEKGDIPEGYSVSREKKERFSLILESASTNQTSMYLCASSSSGQGNEQYFGPGTRLTVT.

This rearrangement joins TRBV19 to TRBJ1-2; D is possibly TRBD1 (5 bases). CDR1 LNHDA and CDR2 SQIVND come from the germline V gene (reference sequence). This CDR3 contains 14 residues. V was pared by 3 bases and J by 6 bases, with 14 bases between. The CDR3 nucleotides are TGTGCCAGTAGTATGGGGCGACAGTCGGATGGCTACACCTTC. Its translation: CASSMGRQSDGYTF.

The chain recombines TRBV11-2 with TRBJ2-1; 14 nucleotides match TRBD2. From germline, CDR1 is SGHAT and CDR2 FQNNGV. CDR3 length equals 16 residues. V dropped 4 bases and J dropped 8; count of bases not matched to a gene: 7. The CDR3 DNA is TGTGCCAGCAGCTCGCGACTAGCGGGGGGGTGGGATGAGCAGTTCTTC. It specifies CASSSRLAGGWDEQFF.

The J gene is TRBJ2-1, the V gene TRBV11-2, with D unclear. Trimming cost V 3 bases and J 10 bases, with 13 bases left between them. The CDR3 length is 13 residues. Germline V gene lookup returns CDR1 SGHAT and CDR2 FQNNGV. The CDR3 DNA reads TGTGCCAGCAGCTTCCGACTCCTCCAAGAGCAGTTCTTC. Residues: CASSFRLLQEQFF.

The chain links TRBV11-2 to TRBJ1-1; 7 nucleotides match TRBD1. This CDR3 has 15 amino acids. The J segment lost 5 bases and the V segment lost 6 bases, leaving 12 bases of the junction unmatched. CDR1 is SGHAT and CDR2 is FQNNGV in the germline V gene. The CDR3 sequence is CASSSIRQGWTEAFF. As DNA, the CDR3 is TGTGCCAGCAGTTCCATTCGACAGGGTTGGACTGAAGCTTTCTTT.

This clone was observed many times. The chain has TRBV5-1 and TRBJ2-7; D is possibly TRBD2 (5 bases). V lost 0 bases to trimming and J lost 3 bases, with 13 bases between them. This CDR3 is built from 15 residues. Per germline, CDR1 SGHRS and CDR2 YFSETQ. This chain's CDR3 is CASSLAGQEVYEQYF. CDR3 DNA sequence: TGCGCCAGCAGCTTGGCCGGGCAGGAGGTCTACGAGCAGTACTTC.

The chain recombines TRBV19 with TRBJ1-5, with 11 bases matching TRBD1. The germline V gene has CDR1 LNHDA and CDR2 SQIVND (reference sequence). The length of the CDR3 is 13 residues. V was pared by 9 bases and J by 4 bases, with 2 bases of the junction left unmatched. CDR3: CASRDRGNQPQHF. The CDR3 DNA is TGTGCCAGCCGGGACAGGGGGAATCAGCCCCAGCATTTT.

This chain connects TRBV18 to TRBJ2-7; D may be TRBD1 (6 bases). With 5 bases removed from V and 5 bases from J, the gap between germline ends came to 19 bases. Per germline, CDR1 KGHSH and CDR2 LQKENI. CDR3 length equals 15 residues. This chain's CDR3 is CASSAQGRGINEQYF. The CDR3 coding sequence is TGTGCCAGCTCAGCCCAGGGGAGAGGTATCAACGAGCAGTACTTC.

The rearrangement links TRBV18 to TRBJ1-6, with TRBD1 matching over 10 bases. CDR1 KGHSH and CDR2 LQKENI come from the germline V gene. The CDR3 is 15 amino acids. V shed 6 bases, J shed 5 bases, and the junction held 4 bases outside the gene matches. In DNA, the CDR3 is TGTGCCAGCTCCCCGGGACAGGGGCATAATTCACCCCTCCACTTT. This codes for CASSPGQGHNSPLHF.

The rearrangement joins TRBV7-2 to TRBJ2-3; D gene unclear. This CDR3 has 15 residues. V was cut by 4 bases and J by 2 bases, with 13 bases left in between. Germline values: CDR1 SGHTA, CDR2 FQGNSA. For the CDR3, the DNA is TGTGCCAGCAGCTCCAGCCGCGGCTACACAGATACGCAGTATTTT. Translating gives CASSSSRGYTDTQYF. Filled out from reference TRBV7-2 and TRBJ2-3, the complete variable domain reads GAGVSQSPSNKVTEKGKDVELRCDPISGHTALYWYRQSLGQGLEFLIYFQGNSAPDKSGLPSDRFSAERTGGSVSTLTIQRTQQEDSAVYLCASSSSRGYTDTQYFGPGTRLTVL.

The chain couples TRBV2 to TRBJ1-6; D not resolved. Germline V lookup: CDR1 SNHLY, CDR2 FYNNEI. V was trimmed by 1 base and J by 0 bases, leaving 7 bases between them. The CDR3 is 16 amino acids. The CDR3 spells CASSEGGSSYNSPLHF. CDR3 DNA: TGTGCCAGCAGTGAAGGCGGTAGCTCCTATAATTCACCCCTCCACTTT.

V and J are TRBV3-1 (or the pseudogene TRBV3-2) and TRBJ1-2; D call uncertain. The CDR3 spans 16 residues. The V gene lost 2 bases and the J gene lost 6 bases, with 19 bases spanning the gap. Per the germline V gene, CDR1 is LGHDT and CDR2 is YNNKEL (reference sequence). In DNA, the CDR3 is TGTGCCAGCAGCCAAAAGGGAGGTGTGGGATCTCATGGCTACACCTTC. This codes for CASSQKGGVGSHGYTF.

The chain has TRBV4-1 and TRBJ2-1; 7 bases match TRBD2. This CDR3 has 15 amino acids. V lost 1 base, J lost 6 bases, and 6 bases stayed unmatched. Germline CDR1 reads MGHRA; CDR2 reads YSYEKL. The CDR3 protein is CASSQASGAFNEQFF. The CDR3, as DNA: TGCGCCAGCAGCCAAGCCAGCGGGGCTTTCAATGAGCAGTTCTTC.